A selection of T cell receptor beta chains follows, all from one sample in a study of vaccination effects on CD4 cells after COVID-19. No cognate antigen is known for these TCRs. Profiled with immunoSEQ multiplex PCR; TCRdb holds only in-frame clones, not every one. The sample shows roughly 73,000 clones, around 72% of them seen only once. Sequences were derived from CD4+ T cells from PBMCs cultured with HIV peptides, sampled before COVID-19 vaccination. The receptors come from a human donor who had a prior SARS-CoV-2 infection. Each CDR3 is given with its conserved first and last residue. The order of the fields is CDR3 protein, CDR3 DNA, clone size, J gene, D gene, V gene. The D gene is left open where the match is weak. Size values are once, few and many counts, or a class for expanded clones, and some rows have none.

CDR3 protein: CSVCSMGETQYF; CDR3 DNA: TGCAGCGTTTGTAGTATGGGCGAGACCCAGTACTTC; clone size: few; J gene: TRBJ2-5; D gene: -; V gene: TRBV29-1
CDR3 protein: CASSQQGAEETQYF; CDR3 DNA: TGCGCCAGCAGCCAGCAGGGGGCCGAAGAGACCCAGTACTTC; clone size: -; J gene: TRBJ2-5; D gene: TRBD1; V gene: TRBV5-1
CDR3 protein: CASSLNTQETQYF; CDR3 DNA: TGCGCCAGCAGCTTGAATACTCAAGAGACCCAGTACTTC; clone size: -; J gene: TRBJ2-5; D gene: -; V gene: TRBV5-1
CDR3 protein: CASSMVGANYEQYF; CDR3 DNA: TGTGCCAGTAGTATGGTGGGGGCCAACTACGAGCAGTACTTC; clone size: -; J gene: TRBJ2-7; D gene: -; V gene: TRBV19
CDR3 protein: CASSRQLTGANVLTF; CDR3 DNA: TGTGCCAGCAGCCGACAGCTGACTGGGGCCAACGTCCTGACTTTC; clone size: -; J gene: TRBJ2-6; D gene: -; V gene: TRBV5-4
CDR3 protein: CASSTPRLDSNEQFF; CDR3 DNA: TGTGCCAGCAGTACACCACGACTAGATTCCAATGAGCAGTTCTTC; clone size: few; J gene: TRBJ2-1; D gene: -; V gene: TRBV6-2/TRBV6-3
CDR3 protein: CASSELGELFF; CDR3 DNA: TGTGCCAGCAGTGAATTAGGGGAGCTGTTTTTT; clone size: few; J gene: TRBJ2-2; D gene: -; V gene: TRBV6-1
CDR3 protein: CASTVGRSETYEQYF; CDR3 DNA: TGTGCCAGCACCGTGGGGAGATCTGAAACCTACGAGCAGTACTTC; clone size: -; J gene: TRBJ2-7; D gene: -; V gene: TRBV11-2
CDR3 protein: CASSVAGQGREQYF; CDR3 DNA: TGTGCCAGCAGCGTTGCTGGCCAAGGTCGCGAGCAGTACTTC; clone size: -; J gene: TRBJ2-7; D gene: -; V gene: TRBV9
CDR3 protein: CASSLARASSGANVLTF; CDR3 DNA: TGTGCCAGCAGCTTAGCGCGGGCGTCCTCTGGGGCCAACGTCCTGACTTTC; clone size: -; J gene: TRBJ2-6; D gene: -; V gene: TRBV7-2
CDR3 protein: CASSRGGETPQFF; CDR3 DNA: TGCGCCAGCAGCCGTGGGGGGGAGACGCCGCAGTTCTTC; clone size: once; J gene: TRBJ2-1; D gene: TRBD2; V gene: TRBV5-1
CDR3 protein: CASRIGLAGGSDTQYF; CDR3 DNA: TGTGCCAGCAGGATCGGACTAGCGGGAGGTTCCGATACGCAGTATTTT; clone size: -; J gene: TRBJ2-3; D gene: TRBD2; V gene: TRBV2
CDR3 protein: CASRDRGGFYGYTF; CDR3 DNA: TGTGCCAGCAGGGATCGAGGGGGATTTTATGGCTACACCTTC; clone size: -; J gene: TRBJ1-2; D gene: -; V gene: TRBV7-2
CDR3 protein: CASSNYYEQFF; CDR3 DNA: TGTGCCAGCAGCAACTATTATGAGCAGTTCTTC; clone size: -; J gene: TRBJ2-1; D gene: -; V gene: TRBV7-2
CDR3 protein: CASSSGPNAGELFF; CDR3 DNA: TGTGCCAGCAGCTCGGGACCAAATGCCGGGGAGCTGTTTTTT; clone size: -; J gene: TRBJ2-2; D gene: -; V gene: TRBV7-3
CDR3 protein: CASSEGTSGRTYEQYF; CDR3 DNA: TGTGCCAGCAGTGAAGGGACTAGCGGGAGGACCTACGAGCAGTACTTC; clone size: -; J gene: TRBJ2-7; D gene: TRBD2; V gene: TRBV6-1
CDR3 protein: CASSFNSRAATNEKLFF; CDR3 DNA: TGTGCCAGCAGCTTCAACAGCAGGGCCGCAACTAATGAAAAACTGTTTTTT; clone size: -; J gene: TRBJ1-4; D gene: -; V gene: TRBV7-6
CDR3 protein: CASSLDGRGGDGYTF; CDR3 DNA: TGTGCCAGCAGCTTAGATGGAAGGGGCGGGGATGGCTACACCTTC; clone size: -; J gene: TRBJ1-2; D gene: -; V gene: TRBV11-3
CDR3 protein: CASSAVAVGGDTQYF; CDR3 DNA: TGTGCCAGCAGCGCCGTAGCGGTGGGGGGAGATACGCAGTATTTT; clone size: -; J gene: TRBJ2-3; D gene: -; V gene: TRBV7-2
CDR3 protein: CASSLEPYTEAFF; CDR3 DNA: TGTGCCAGCAGCTTAGAGCCTTACACTGAAGCTTTCTTT; clone size: -; J gene: TRBJ1-1; D gene: -; V gene: TRBV11-2
CDR3 protein: CASSPRVEAAEAFF; CDR3 DNA: TGTGCCAGCAGCCCCCGTGTAGAGGCCGCTGAAGCTTTCTTT; clone size: -; J gene: TRBJ1-1; D gene: -; V gene: TRBV9
CDR3 protein: CASSFQEGARTEAFF; CDR3 DNA: TGTGCCAGCAGCTTTCAGGAGGGGGCGCGCACTGAAGCTTTCTTT; clone size: -; J gene: TRBJ1-1; D gene: TRBD1; V gene: TRBV7-9
CDR3 protein: CSVGQLFNYGYTF; CDR3 DNA: TGCAGCGTGGGACAGTTATTTAACTATGGCTACACCTTC; clone size: -; J gene: TRBJ1-2; D gene: TRBD1; V gene: TRBV29-1
CDR3 protein: CASSETGGYEQYF; CDR3 DNA: TGTGCCAGCAGTGAAACAGGGGGCTACGAGCAGTACTTC; clone size: -; J gene: TRBJ2-7; D gene: TRBD1; V gene: TRBV25-1
CDR3 protein: CASRTRAGGANVLTF; CDR3 DNA: TGTGCCAGCCGGACTCGGGCGGGTGGGGCCAACGTCCTGACTTTC; clone size: -; J gene: TRBJ2-6; D gene: -; V gene: TRBV19
CDR3 protein: CASSITGGGYGYTF; CDR3 DNA: TGTGCCAGCAGCATCACAGGGGGCGGCTATGGCTACACCTTC; clone size: -; J gene: TRBJ1-2; D gene: TRBD1; V gene: TRBV7-2
CDR3 protein: CASSLAVRASQYEQYF; CDR3 DNA: TGTGCCAGCAGCTTAGCGGTCAGGGCGTCGCAATACGAGCAGTACTTC; clone size: -; J gene: TRBJ2-7; D gene: -; V gene: TRBV11-3
CDR3 protein: CASSFQGNTGELFF; CDR3 DNA: TGCGCCAGCAGCTTCCAGGGGAACACCGGGGAGCTGTTTTTT; clone size: -; J gene: TRBJ2-2; D gene: -; V gene: TRBV5-1
CDR3 protein: CASSLDGWNTGELFF; CDR3 DNA: TGTGCCAGCAGCTTGGATGGGTGGAACACCGGGGAGCTGTTTTTT; clone size: -; J gene: TRBJ2-2; D gene: -; V gene: TRBV5-5
CDR3 protein: CASSPGRQAYEQYF; CDR3 DNA: TGTGCCAGCTCACCGGGAAGACAGGCCTACGAGCAGTACTTC; clone size: few; J gene: TRBJ2-7; D gene: -; V gene: TRBV18
CDR3 protein: CASTEQGADEAFF; CDR3 DNA: TGCGCCAGCACAGAACAGGGGGCAGATGAAGCTTTCTTT; clone size: -; J gene: TRBJ1-1; D gene: TRBD1; V gene: TRBV4-1
CDR3 protein: CASSELLGGGADNTEAFF; CDR3 DNA: TGCGCCAGCAGTGAGCTGCTTGGGGGCGGGGCAGATAACACTGAAGCTTTCTTT; clone size: few; J gene: TRBJ1-1; D gene: -; V gene: TRBV10-2
CDR3 protein: CASSTRDISGNTIYF; CDR3 DNA: TGTGCCAGCAGCACCAGGGATATTTCTGGAAACACCATATATTTT; clone size: -; J gene: TRBJ1-3; D gene: -; V gene: TRBV6-5
CDR3 protein: CASSTRLNTEAFF; CDR3 DNA: TGTGCCAGCAGCACCAGATTGAACACTGAAGCTTTCTTT; clone size: -; J gene: TRBJ1-1; D gene: -; V gene: TRBV21-1
CDR3 protein: CASSRYRDWGPQHF; CDR3 DNA: TGCGCCAGCAGCCGATACAGGGACTGGGGGCCCCAGCATTTT; clone size: -; J gene: TRBJ1-5; D gene: -; V gene: TRBV5-1
CDR3 protein: CASSFSRAETQYF; CDR3 DNA: TGTGCCAGCAGCTTCTCCCGGGCAGAGACCCAGTACTTC; clone size: -; J gene: TRBJ2-5; D gene: -; V gene: TRBV7-2
CDR3 protein: CASSVDPGAKNIQYF; CDR3 DNA: TGTGCCAGCAGCGTTGATCCCGGAGCCAAAAACATTCAGTACTTC; clone size: -; J gene: TRBJ2-4; D gene: -; V gene: TRBV9
CDR3 protein: CASSLGPAGWHYTF; CDR3 DNA: TGTGCCAGCAGCTTGGGGCCTGCGGGTTGGCACTACACCTTC; clone size: -; J gene: TRBJ1-2; D gene: -; V gene: TRBV5-4
CDR3 protein: CASSREQGGRSPLHF; CDR3 DNA: TGTGCCAGCAGTCGAGAACAGGGAGGTCGTTCACCCCTCCACTTT; clone size: few; J gene: TRBJ1-6; D gene: -; V gene: TRBV27
CDR3 protein: CASSQYPGARQSQYF; CDR3 DNA: TGTGCCAGCAGTCAGTACCCGGGAGCGCGCCAGAGCCAGTACTTC; clone size: -; J gene: TRBJ2-5; D gene: -; V gene: TRBV5-5
CDR3 protein: CASSRNQETQYF; CDR3 DNA: TGTGCCAGCAGCCGCAACCAAGAGACCCAGTACTTC; clone size: -; J gene: TRBJ2-5; D gene: -; V gene: TRBV3-1/TRBV3-2
CDR3 protein: CASSRVSVGTEAFF; CDR3 DNA: TGTGCCAGCTCACGAGTCTCGGTTGGTACTGAAGCTTTCTTT; clone size: -; J gene: TRBJ1-1; D gene: -; V gene: TRBV18